This TCR beta chain was observed in a study of blood T cell repertoires in COVID-19. Across the whole study: PBMCs, B-cell-depleted T cells, or T cells were the source of the cDNA or gDNA that made up the material.

Trimming cost V 3 bases and J 0 bases; bases outside gene matches: 8. CDR1 and CDR2 (germline): MDHEN, SYDVKM. CDR3 length equals 17 residues. Assay used: immunoSEQ multiplex PCR; TCRdb lists only in-frame clones, some missing. The sample lists a few hundred thousand clones; 85% to 90% were seen once. The sequenced sample consisted of PBMCs or T cells enriched from blood (not recorded which). J is TRBJ1-5 and V is TRBV28; 7 positions agree with TRBD1. The receptor's source is a woman aged 45-60 years who had recovered from COVID-19. CDR3 nucleotides: TGTGCCAGCAGTTTTGAGGGGACAGCCTATAGCAATCAGCCCCAGCATTTT. Translated, it gives CASSFEGTAYSNQPQHF.